The 27 T cell receptor beta chains in this list originate from one sample, sequenced in a study of tumor-infiltrating lymphocytes in oesophageal squamous cell carcinoma (dated by TCRdb to 2015 to 2016). Library generation was performed with PCR. The sequencer listed for this sample is Illumina HiSeq 2000. The public reads were run again by TCRdb, first through fastp at Q25 and then through MiXCR, and only productive beta chains were kept. Under each unique CDR3 protein, matching rows form one entry showing the most common genes and DNA. The sample table lists 7,000 to 9,000 distinct CDR3 sequences, approximately 14% of them with a count of one. The biggest ten clones account for 10% to 15% of the sample. Sequenced sample: blood. These TCRs come from a male donor with esophageal squamous cell carcinoma.

Concerning this clonotype itself: Since the CDR3 does not end with the conserved phenylalanine or tryptophan, this likely comes from a read error. CDR3 bases: TGTGCCAGCAGTGAGGGGCAGGGTCAGGTCTACGAGCAGTACTTG. It encodes CASSEGQGQVYEQYL. This chain connects TRBV2 to TRBJ2-5; D is perhaps TRBD1 (5 bases). The J call is doubtful: the DNA matches TRBJ2-7 better. The germline gives CDR1 SNHLY, CDR2 FYNNEI. The CDR3 consists of 15 residues.

This clonotype was counted between two and nine times. The chain employs TRBV5-1 and TRBJ1-1; D may be TRBD1 (6 bases). Trimming removed 1 base from V and 5 bases from J, with 12 bases in between. This CDR3 contains 14 residues. Germline values: CDR1 SGHRS, CDR2 YFSETQ. For the CDR3, the DNA is TGCGCCAGCAGCTTGTACGGGGGCGAAACTGAAGCTTTCTTT. It specifies CASSLYGGETEAFF.

By share, this clonotype counts as medium-sized. This chain uses TRBV28 with TRBJ2-5; 12 bases are shared with TRBD2. The CDR3 runs 15 residues. The ends lost 6 bases at V and 4 bases at J; junction bases unmatched: 6. CDR1 is MDHEN, CDR2 SYDVKM, per germline. The CDR3 loop is CASRLAGGILETQYF. CDR3 DNA: TGTGCCAGCAGGCTAGCGGGGGGGATCTTAGAGACCCAGTACTTC.

This rearrangement joins TRBV5-1 to TRBJ2-5, with 7 positions matching TRBD1. V shed 0 bases and J 1 base; nucleotides not matched to a gene: 9. CDR1 SGHRS and CDR2 YFSETQ come from the germline V gene. The length of the CDR3 is 17 residues. This CDR3 is CASSLARQGLSQETQYF. The CDR3 region has the DNA TGCGCCAGCAGCTTGGCCCGACAGGGCCTCTCCCAAGAGACCCAGTACTTC.

This clonotype occurred many times. The CDR3 sequence: CASSLHLGGQGPYEQYF. The CDR3 DNA sequence: TGTGCCAGCAGCCTCCACTTAGGGGGACAGGGGCCCTACGAGCAGTACTTC. This chain links TRBV4-2 with TRBJ2-7; TRBD1 agrees at 10 bases. Germline V lookup: CDR1 LGHNA, CDR2 YNFKEQ. The CDR3 extends over 17 amino acids. Losses at the gene ends were 4 bases for V and 2 bases for J; bases not matched to a gene: 11.

V is TRBV10-2 and J is TRBJ1-1; TRBD1 might be the D (5 bases). The V end lost 6 bases, the J end lost 5 bases, and 13 bases lay between the germline ends. The CDR3 totals 13 residues. Germline V lookup: CDR1 WSHSY, CDR2 SAAADI. For the CDR3, the DNA is TGCGCCAGCAGGGCAGGGCTTGATACTGAAGCTTTCTTT. This sequence encodes CASRAGLDTEAFF.

This clonotype has a count of ten or more. This chain uses TRBV5-5 with TRBJ2-3; 8 nucleotides agree with TRBD2. After removal of 4 bases from V and 4 bases from J, the junction contained 11 bases not matched to a gene. CDR1 is SGHKS, CDR2 YYEKEE, per germline (reference sequence). This CDR3 is built from 16 residues. The CDR3 here is CASSTRAGLAADTQYF. The CDR3 coding sequence is TGTGCCAGCAGCACCCGGGCTGGACTAGCCGCAGATACGCAGTATTTT. Together with reference TRBV5-5 and TRBJ2-3, the CDR3 gives the full variable domain: DAGVTQSPTHLIKTRGQQVTLRCSPISGHKSVSWYQQVLGQGPQFIFQYYEKEERGRGNFPDRFSARQFPNYSSELNVNALLLGDSALYLCASSTRAGLAADTQYFGPGTRLTVL.

This clonotype came up many times. Here the CDR3 reads CASRRGGAQSEQYF. DNA of the CDR3: TGTGCCAGCCGTAGGGGGGGGGCCCAGAGCGAGCAGTACTTC. This chain links TRBV6-1 with TRBJ2-7, with a tentative D call TRBD2 (7 bases). Trimming left V 8 bases short and J 6 bases short, with 20 bases between. Germline V lookup: CDR1 MNHNS, CDR2 SASEGT. This CDR3 spans 14 amino acids.

As for this clonotype: The CDR3 does not end in the conserved phenylalanine or tryptophan, so this is likely a read error. The DNA is left out, because the CDR3 cannot be placed on it with certainty; the CDR3 is given as TCRdb lists it. The CDR3 here is CASSFIVR. This rearrangement joins TRBV7-2 to TRBJ2-1. From germline, CDR1 is SGHTA and CDR2 FQGNSA. The CDR3 is made up of 8 amino acids, end residues included.

V usage is TRBV2 and J usage is TRBJ2-2, with 7 nucleotides matching TRBD1. Unmatched junction bases numbered 9, after V lost 9 bases and J lost 5 bases. Germline loops: CDR1 SNHLY, CDR2 FYNNEI. This CDR3 comprises 14 residues. The DNA for the CDR3 is TGTGCCAGGACTGACAGGGCTCGGACCGGGGAGCTGTTTTTT. This translates into CARTDRARTGELFF.

This clonotype is classed as medium-sized. This rearrangement joins TRBV6-1 to TRBJ2-1; D is possibly TRBD1 (6 bases). The CDR3 is 13 amino acids. In germline, CDR1 is MNHNS, CDR2 SASEGT. The V and J ends lost 7 bases and 10 bases respectively, with 17 bases between them. CDR3 region: CASTPHRVGEQFF. CDR3 nucleotides: TGTGCCAGCACCCCACACAGGGTAGGCGAGCAGTTCTTC.

This clonotype has just a few counts. The chain uses TRBV25-1 and TRBJ1-6; D may be TRBD1 (5 bases). The length of the CDR3 is 13 residues. V shed 0 bases and J shed 11 bases, with 8 bases lying between them. Germline CDR1 MGHDK, CDR2 SYGVNS. The CDR3 DNA sequence: TGTGCCAGCAGTGAATACAGGGAGGCACCCCTCCACTTT. This encodes CASSEYREAPLHF.

In its sample, this clonotype is medium-sized. The chain employs TRBV7-8 and TRBJ1-1; no clear D gene. Trimming removed 5 bases at V and 10 bases at J, with 14 bases between. Per germline, CDR1 SGHVS and CDR2 FQNEAQ. This CDR3 spans 12 amino acids. DNA of the CDR3: TGTGCCAGCAGCCCCGCGGGTCGAACAGCTTTCTTT. Translation: CASSPAGRTAFF.

This clonotype qualifies as medium-sized. A read error may explain this, as a much larger clone is one base away. The chain links TRBV7-2 to TRBJ2-7, with 10 bases identical to TRBD2. Germline V gene sequence: CDR1 SGHTA, CDR2 FQGNSA. The CDR3 is made up of 16 amino acids. V shed 3 bases, J shed 7 bases, and the junction held 12 bases outside the gene matches. The CDR3 nucleotides are TGTGCCAGCAGCTTCTTAGGAGCGGGGGGGTACAATGAGCAGTACTTC. Residues: CASSFLGAGGYNEQYF.

This clonotype was detected ten times or more. The J gene is TRBJ1-5, the V gene TRBV6-1; the match to TRBD1 covers 7 bases. The CDR3 sequence is 15 residues long. Germline V gives CDR1 MNHNS, CDR2 SASEGT. V shed 6 bases and J 1 base; nucleotides not matched to a gene: 6. CDR3 loop: CASRETGASNQPQHF. CDR3 coding DNA: TGTGCCAGCAGAGAAACAGGGGCCAGCAATCAGCCCCAGCATTTT.

This clonotype was observed many times. This chain joins TRBV6-1 and TRBJ1-5; TRBD1 matches 8 bases. J was trimmed by 7 bases and V by 1 base; bases with no gene match: 3. The CDR3 sequence is 14 residues long. In germline, CDR1 is MNHNS, CDR2 SASEGT. The CDR3 DNA is TGTGCCAGCAGTGAAGGACAGGGGAGCCAGCCCCAGCATTTT. As protein: CASSEGQGSQPQHF.

Details on this clonotype: The junction does not match germline at one end; this may be a read error. The chain is built from TRBV15 and TRBJ2-3; D uncertain. The CDR3 has 12 residues. Germline lookup yields CDR1 LNHNV and CDR2 YYDKDF (reference sequence). The CDR3 loop is CATSRDNDQNTF. The CDR3 DNA reads as TGTGCCACCAGCAGAGATAACGACCAAAACACCTTC.

This clonotype was recorded only once. The CDR3 does not close with the conserved phenylalanine or tryptophan, likely indicating a read error. The limits of the CDR3 on the DNA are not certain, so only TCRdb's listed CDR3 is given. The chain uses TRBV7-8 and TRBJ2-2. Including both end residues, the CDR3 is 14 amino acids long. Germline CDR1 reads SGHVS; CDR2 reads FQNEAQ. CDR3 region: CASSPQVGAGELLG.

The chain couples TRBV4-2 to TRBJ2-5, with D possibly matching TRBD1 (5 bases). Germline values: CDR1 LGHNA, CDR2 YNFKEQ. V shed 1 base and J shed 4 bases, with 13 bases lying between them. The CDR3 totals 15 residues. The CDR3 protein is CASSQVEGVGETQYF. The CDR3 DNA follows: TGTGCCAGCAGCCAAGTTGAAGGGGTCGGAGAGACCCAGTACTTC.

This sequence joins TRBV7-6 and TRBJ2-1; D might be TRBD2 (5 bases). Germline CDR1 reads SGHVS; CDR2 reads FNYEAQ. This CDR3 comprises 15 residues. Trimming removed 2 bases at V and 9 bases at J, with 17 bases between. As DNA, the CDR3 is TGTGCCAGCAGCTTATCGGCGGGTACCGGCAGTGAGCAGTTCTTC. It translates to CASSLSAGTGSEQFF.

This clonotype was counted ten times or more. Possible read error: a much larger clone is one base away. This chain uses TRBV6-1 with TRBJ2-5; D gene ambiguous. The DNA matches TRBJ2-7 better at its end, which makes the J call doubtful. Per germline, CDR1 MNHNS and CDR2 SASEGT. CDR3 length: 14 residues. The CDR3 loop is CASSEGGWRSEQYF. CDR3 coding DNA: TGTGCCAGCAGTGAAGGAGGTTGGCGGAGCGAGCAGTACTTC.

The table lists this clonotype with many counts. The genes are TRBV5-1 and TRBJ2-3; D perhaps matches TRBD1 (5 bases). The CDR3 has 15 amino acids. Germline CDR1 and CDR2: SGHRS and YFSETQ. V lost 0 bases and J 0 bases, leaving 8 bases between the germline ends. CDR3 bases: TGCGCCAGCAGCTTGGTTGGGGCTAGCACAGATACGCAGTATTTT. Amino acid sequence: CASSLVGASTDTQYF.

This clonotype was counted at least ten times. In DNA form, the CDR3 reads TGTGCCAGTACCGCAAGGCCCCTCCGGGGGCAGGGGGAGACCCAGTACTTC. It is translated as CASTARPLRGQGETQYF. V is TRBV19 and J is TRBJ2-5, with D perhaps being TRBD1 or TRBD2 (6 bases each). Germline values: CDR1 LNHDA, CDR2 SQIVND (reference sequence). Deletions cut 7 bases from V and 5 bases from J, with 26 bases between. This CDR3 is built from 17 residues.

This chain links TRBV2 with TRBJ1-4; the D is unclear. The CDR3 extends over 10 amino acids. Germline-derived CDR1 and CDR2 are SNHLY and FYNNEI. V shed 7 bases and J shed 8 bases, with 5 bases lying between them. CDR3 in DNA: TGTGCCAGCAAAGGGGAAAAACTGTTTTTT. Translated: CASKGEKLFF.

With regard to this clonotype: Likely a read error: the CDR3 ends without its conserved phenylalanine or tryptophan. No DNA is shown, since the ends of the CDR3 on it are uncertain; the CDR3 is the one TCRdb lists. The rearrangement uses TRBV7-6 and TRBJ2-5; the D call in the table, TRBD1, was not verified against the DNA. Looked up from germline, CDR1 is SGHVS and CDR2 is FNYEAQ. Ends included, the CDR3 has 14 residues. The CDR3 sequence: CASSLEGGGYTFGS.

This clonotype has a count of ten or more. The genes are TRBV6-2 or TRBV6-3 and TRBJ2-2; the D gene is possibly TRBD2 (5 bases). V lost 5 bases to trimming and J lost 1 base, with 14 bases between them. The V gene's germline CDR1 is MNHEY and CDR2 SVGEGT. The length of the CDR3 is 16 residues. Written as DNA, the CDR3 is TGTGCCAGCAGTCGACTAAACGACCGGAACACCGGGGAGCTGTTTTTT. It is translated as CASSRLNDRNTGELFF.

The gene calls are TRBV10-3 and TRBJ2-2, with D unresolved. V lost 4 bases and J 2 bases, leaving 2 bases between the germline ends. Germline V lookup: CDR1 ENHRY, CDR2 SYGVKD. This CDR3 region has 12 residues. Here the CDR3 reads CAISANTGELFF. The DNA for the CDR3 is TGTGCCATCAGTGCTAACACCGGGGAGCTGTTTTTT.